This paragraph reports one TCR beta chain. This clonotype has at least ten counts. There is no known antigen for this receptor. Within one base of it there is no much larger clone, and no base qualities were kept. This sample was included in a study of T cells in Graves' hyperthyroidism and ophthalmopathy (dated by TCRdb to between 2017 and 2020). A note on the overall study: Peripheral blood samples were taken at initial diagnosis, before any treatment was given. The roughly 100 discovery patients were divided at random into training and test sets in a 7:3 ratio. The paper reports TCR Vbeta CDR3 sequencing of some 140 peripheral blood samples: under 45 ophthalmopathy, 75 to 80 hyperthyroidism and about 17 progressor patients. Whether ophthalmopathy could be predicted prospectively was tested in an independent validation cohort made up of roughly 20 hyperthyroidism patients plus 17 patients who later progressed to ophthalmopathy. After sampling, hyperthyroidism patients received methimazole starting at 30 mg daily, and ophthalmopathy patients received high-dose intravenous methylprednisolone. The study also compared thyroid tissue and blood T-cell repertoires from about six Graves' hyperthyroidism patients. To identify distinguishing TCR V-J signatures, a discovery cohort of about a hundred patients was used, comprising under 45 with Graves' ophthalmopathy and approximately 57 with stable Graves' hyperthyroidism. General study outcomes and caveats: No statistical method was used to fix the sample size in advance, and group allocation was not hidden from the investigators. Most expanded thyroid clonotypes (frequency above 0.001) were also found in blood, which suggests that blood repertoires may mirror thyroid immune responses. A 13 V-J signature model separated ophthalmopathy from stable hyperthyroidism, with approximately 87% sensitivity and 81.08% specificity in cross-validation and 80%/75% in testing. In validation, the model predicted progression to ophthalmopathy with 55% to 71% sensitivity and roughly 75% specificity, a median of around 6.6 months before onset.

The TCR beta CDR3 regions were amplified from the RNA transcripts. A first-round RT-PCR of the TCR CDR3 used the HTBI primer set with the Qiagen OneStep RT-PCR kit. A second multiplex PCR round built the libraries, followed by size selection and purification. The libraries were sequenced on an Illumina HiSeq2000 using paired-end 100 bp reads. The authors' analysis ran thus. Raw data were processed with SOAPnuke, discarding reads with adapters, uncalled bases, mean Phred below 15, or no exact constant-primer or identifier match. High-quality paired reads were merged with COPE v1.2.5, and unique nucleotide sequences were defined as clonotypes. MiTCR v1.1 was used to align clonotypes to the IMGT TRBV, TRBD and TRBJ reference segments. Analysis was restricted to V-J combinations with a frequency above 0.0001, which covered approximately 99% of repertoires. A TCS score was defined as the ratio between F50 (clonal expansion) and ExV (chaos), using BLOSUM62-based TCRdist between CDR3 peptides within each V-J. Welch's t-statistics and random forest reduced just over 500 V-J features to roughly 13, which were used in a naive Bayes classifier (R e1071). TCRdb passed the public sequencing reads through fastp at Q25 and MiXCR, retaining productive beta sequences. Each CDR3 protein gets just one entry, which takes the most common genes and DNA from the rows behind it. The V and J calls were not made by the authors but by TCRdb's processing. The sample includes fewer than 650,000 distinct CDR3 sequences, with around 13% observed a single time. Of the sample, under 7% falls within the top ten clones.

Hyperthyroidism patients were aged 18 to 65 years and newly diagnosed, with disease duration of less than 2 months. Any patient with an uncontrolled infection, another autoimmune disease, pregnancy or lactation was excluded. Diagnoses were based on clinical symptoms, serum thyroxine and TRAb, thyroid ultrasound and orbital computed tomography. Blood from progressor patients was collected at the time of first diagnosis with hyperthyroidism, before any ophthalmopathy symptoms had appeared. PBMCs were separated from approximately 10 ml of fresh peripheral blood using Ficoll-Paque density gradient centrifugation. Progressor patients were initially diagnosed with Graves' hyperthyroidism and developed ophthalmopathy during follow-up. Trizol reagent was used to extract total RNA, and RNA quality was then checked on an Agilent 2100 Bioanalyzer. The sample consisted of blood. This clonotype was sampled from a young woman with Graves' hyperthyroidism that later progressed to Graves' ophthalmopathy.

The nucleotide sequence is TGTGCCAGTAGTATCAGCGCGCCGGCGGGTGAGCAGTTCTTC. It is translated as CASSISAPAGEQFF. Rearrangement joined TRBV19 to TRBJ2-1; a tentative D call is TRBD2 (5 bases match). From the cysteine through the phenylalanine, the CDR3 covers 14 amino acids. Only CDR3 DNA remains: 42 bases, in frame from the first base. Deletion took 3 bases off V and 9 bases off J, with a span of 15 bases between the germline ends. Via the germline V gene (reference sequence), CDR1 is LNHDA and CDR2 SQIVND.